Listed here are 2 T cell receptor beta chains from one sample, sequenced in a study of T cell repertoires in cytomegalovirus infection. No cognate antigen is known for these TCRs. TCRdb used MiXCR to reprocess the reads, holding one entry per CDR3 protein. The top ten clones hold more than 13% of a sample with approximately 990,000 distinct CDR3 sequences, around 30% of them seen once. The material was cultured CD8+ T cells from PBMCs, obtained from culture after CMV antigen stimulation. All receptors derive from a human donor in good health (CMV status not recorded). Some clones in this sample may be carry-over from other donors' samples.

This clonotype was found a few times. The J gene is TRBJ1-2, the V gene TRBV7-3; TRBD1 agrees at 9 bases. Germline CDR1 SGHTA, CDR2 FQGTGA. V shed 2 bases and J 8 bases; nucleotides not matched to a gene: 3. CDR3 length: 13 residues. The CDR3 bases are TGTGCCAGCAGCTTAGGACAGGGGTTCGGCTACACCTTC. Its translation: CASSLGQGFGYTF.

V gene TRBV6-6 combines with J gene TRBJ2-1; unclear D gene. Germline CDR1 MNHNY, CDR2 SVGAGI (reference sequence). Trimming took 2 bases from V and 0 from J, leaving 8 bases between them. This CDR3 has 15 amino acids. The CDR3 DNA reads TGTGCCAGCAGTTACGGAGATAGCTCCTACAATGAGCAGTTCTTC. Encoded protein: CASSYGDSSYNEQFF.